The next 27 T cell receptor beta chains were all read from a single sample in a study of blood T cell repertoires in COVID-19. Using immunoSEQ multiplex PCR, the repertoire was profiled, and TCRdb retains in-frame clones only, with some absent. Here the sample spans about 400,000 clones, around 89% being singletons. Sequenced sample: peripheral blood. Every receptor here comes from a woman in her thirties with acute or convalescent COVID-19.

The gene calls are TRBV15 and TRBJ2-3; D is perhaps TRBD1 (6 bases). Looked up from germline, CDR1 is LNHNV and CDR2 is YYDKDF (reference sequence). V dropped 4 bases and J dropped 1 base, with 12 bases sitting between them. The CDR3 has 15 amino acids. In DNA, the CDR3 is TGTGCCACCAGCACAGGGGTGGGAGGCACAGATACGCAGTATTTT. Its translation is CATSTGVGGTDTQYF.

The rearrangement uses TRBV6-1 and TRBJ2-5; D perhaps matches TRBD2 (5 bases). The V end was cut by 2 bases, the J end by 5 bases, with 12 bases between. This CDR3 has 14 residues. From germline, CDR1 is MNHNS and CDR2 SASEGT. This chain's CDR3 is CASSETLAWETQYF. As DNA, the CDR3 is TGTGCCAGCAGTGAAACCCTAGCCTGGGAGACCCAGTACTTC.

The gene calls are TRBV12-5 and TRBJ2-1, with 7 nucleotides matching TRBD2. Per the germline V gene, CDR1 is LGHNT and CDR2 is FRNRAP. The CDR3 is made up of 15 amino acids. V shed 6 bases, J shed 7 bases, and the junction held 12 bases outside the gene matches. This CDR3 reads CASGLFSGWDNEQFF. The CDR3 DNA reads as TGTGCTAGTGGCTTATTTAGCGGGTGGGATAATGAGCAGTTCTTC.

The chain is built from TRBV28 and TRBJ1-2; possible D gene TRBD1, 5 bases. The V gene's germline CDR1 is MDHEN and CDR2 SYDVKM. This CDR3 has 14 residues. The V gene lost 1 base and the J gene lost 3 bases, with 9 bases spanning the gap. The CDR3 nucleotides are TGTGCCAGCAGTTTATCCAGGGAACACTATGGCTACACCTTC. Translating gives CASSLSREHYGYTF.

The V gene is TRBV7-8, the J gene TRBJ1-4; D unclear. The V gene lost 6 bases and the J gene lost 5 bases, with 19 bases spanning the gap. The CDR3 contains 16 residues. Germline V gene sequence: CDR1 SGHVS, CDR2 FQNEAQ. The CDR3 sequence is CASRLNRTETNEKLFF. The CDR3 DNA reads as TGTGCCAGCAGACTTAATAGGACTGAAACAAATGAAAAACTGTTTTTT.

J is TRBJ2-7 and V is TRBV2, with D unclear. Between the trimmed V and J ends, which lost 8 bases and 0 bases, there was a span of 20 bases. The V gene's germline CDR1 is SNHLY and CDR2 FYNNEI. This CDR3 has 16 residues. The CDR3 region has the DNA TGTGCCAGCCATTTTGTACAGTCCGTCCGCTCCTACGAGCAGTACTTC. This encodes CASHFVQSVRSYEQYF.

This sequence joins TRBV7-3 and TRBJ2-3; 8 bases line up with TRBD2. With 9 bases clipped from V and 4 bases from J, the junction kept 9 bases outside the gene matches. Per the germline V gene, CDR1 is SGHTA and CDR2 is FQGTGA. CDR3 size: 14 residues. The CDR3 DNA is TGTGCCAGGGGCAGACTAGCGTCCTCAGATACGCAGTATTTT. This gives the protein CARGRLASSDTQYF. The full variable domain, in which reference TRBV7-3 and TRBJ2-3 provide the parts outside the CDR3, is GAGVSQTPSNKVTEKGKYVELRCDPISGHTALYWYRQSLGQGPEFLIYFQGTGAADDSGLPNDRFFAVRPEGSVSTLKIQRTERGDSAVYLCARGRLASSDTQYFGPGTRLTVL.

V usage is TRBV24-1 and J usage is TRBJ2-6, with TRBD1 as a possible D gene (5 bases). Trimming removed 4 bases from V and 2 bases from J, with 8 bases in between. CDR3 length: 15 residues. CDR1 is KGHDR and CDR2 is SFDVKD in the germline V gene. The CDR3 DNA reads as TGTGCCACCAGTGAAGCAGGGCCTGGGGCCAACGTCCTGACTTTC. Residues: CATSEAGPGANVLTF.

The J gene is TRBJ1-6, the V gene TRBV25-1, with 8 bases matching TRBD1. Per germline, CDR1 MGHDK and CDR2 SYGVNS. The junction had 2 bases not matched to a gene; V was cut back by 6 bases and J by 7 bases. The CDR3 length is 13 residues. DNA for the CDR3: TGTGCCAGCAGACAGGGGGGAAATTCACCCCTCCACTTT. This sequence encodes CASRQGGNSPLHF.

CDR3 nucleotides: TGTGCCAACTACAGGGGCTTGTCTGGAAACACCATATATTTT. Translation gives CANYRGLSGNTIYF. The chain joins TRBV21-1 to TRBJ1-3; no check of the table's D call, TRBD1, against the DNA was made. TRBV21-1 is flagged as a pseudogene. The CDR3 has 14 residues.

The rearrangement uses TRBV30 and TRBJ1-4; possibly TRBD1 for D (6 bases). Germline lookup yields CDR1 GTSNPN and CDR2 SVGIG (reference sequence). The CDR3 spans 15 residues. V was pared by 0 bases and J by 7 bases, with 15 bases between. CDR3 amino acids: CAWSVRPDSPEKLFF. For the CDR3, the DNA is TGTGCCTGGAGTGTTCGTCCGGACAGTCCTGAAAAACTGTTTTTT.

This sequence joins TRBV9 and TRBJ1-2; the D is unclear. Germline CDR1 and CDR2: SGDLS and YYNGEE. CDR3 length: 12 residues. V lost 9 bases and J lost 7, with 16 bases in between. The CDR3 DNA reads as TGTGCCACTCACAATCCGGCAGGTGGCTACACCTTC. This translates into CATHNPAGGYTF.

A single count supports this clone. The rearrangement joins TRBV21-1 to TRBJ2-6; no check of the table's D call, TRBD2, against the DNA was made. TRBV21-1 is marked as a pseudogene. The CDR3 runs to 14 residues. The CDR3 sequence is CASRRSSGANVLTF. The CDR3 nucleotides are TGTGCCAGCCGTAGATCCTCTGGGGCCAACGTCCTGACTTTC.

This sequence joins TRBV7-8 and TRBJ2-2; possibly TRBD2 for D (7 bases). CDR1 and CDR2 from the germline V gene are SGHVS and FQNEAQ. The CDR3 has 13 amino acids. Trimming removed 8 bases at V and 9 bases at J, with 16 bases between. CDR3 in DNA: TGTGCCAGCCAAACGGGGGGCGCCTGGGAGCTGTTTTTT. Protein sequence: CASQTGGAWELFF.

The CDR3 nucleotides read TGTGCCAGCAGTTTAGCGCTAGGCACTGAAGCTTTCTTT. It yields the protein CASSLALGTEAFF. The chain is built from TRBV12-3 or TRBV12-4 and TRBJ1-1; D unclear. Trimming shortened V by 0 bases and J by 4 bases, and 6 bases separated the two germline ends. The CDR3 is made up of 13 amino acids.

This chain connects TRBV28 to TRBJ2-4, with 7 bases that match TRBD2. This CDR3 is built from 16 residues. Germline V gene sequence: CDR1 MDHEN, CDR2 SYDVKM. The J segment lost 1 base and the V segment lost 3 bases, leaving 6 bases of the junction unmatched. Here the CDR3 reads CASSFASGSAKNIQYF. The CDR3 coding sequence is TGTGCCAGCAGTTTCGCTAGCGGCTCCGCCAAAAACATTCAGTACTTC.

In this sample, this clone turned up once. The rearrangement links TRBV19 to TRBJ1-2, with 9 bases identical to TRBD1. The CDR3 covers 15 residues. Unmatched junction bases numbered 9, after V lost 5 bases and J lost 5 bases. Germline V gives CDR1 LNHDA, CDR2 SQIVND (reference sequence). The CDR3 DNA follows: TGTGCCAGTAGTCCCGCCGGACAGGGGTCTTATGGCTACACCTTC. Protein product: CASSPAGQGSYGYTF.

The genes are TRBV5-1 and TRBJ2-2, with 8 nucleotides matching TRBD2. With V trimmed by 4 bases and J by 3 bases, 5 bases remained unmatched. Germline values: CDR1 SGHRS, CDR2 YFSETQ. The CDR3 covers 15 residues. The CDR3 DNA reads as TGCGCCAGCAGCGCGGGGGGCGGCGACACCGGGGAGCTGTTTTTT. Its translation: CASSAGGGDTGELFF. Drawing the rest from reference TRBV5-1 and TRBJ2-2, the complete variable domain is KAGVTQTPRYLIKTRGQQVTLSCSPISGHRSVSWYQQTPGQGLQFLFEYFSETQRNKGNFPGRFSGRQFSNSRSEMNVSTLELGDSALYLCASSAGGGDTGELFFGEGSRLTVL.

This chain connects TRBV4-1 to TRBJ1-6; 9 bases map to TRBD1. This CDR3 has 15 residues. From germline, CDR1 is MGHRA and CDR2 YSYEKL. Trimming removed 3 bases from V and 7 bases from J; junction bases left unmatched: 4. CDR3 loop: CASSHSGQGNSPLHF. The CDR3 bases are TGCGCCAGCAGCCACTCCGGACAGGGGAATTCACCCCTCCACTTT.

The chain is built from TRBV11-1 and TRBJ2-1; 11 bases are a match to TRBD2. Germline assignment: CDR1 SGHAT and CDR2 FQDESV (reference sequence). With 5 bases clipped from V and 8 bases from J, the junction kept 11 bases outside the gene matches. The CDR3 consists of 16 residues. The CDR3 sequence: CASSGLTSGGTDEQFF. The DNA for the CDR3 is TGTGCCAGCAGCGGACTAACTAGCGGGGGAACCGATGAGCAGTTCTTC.

The chain links TRBV5-6 to TRBJ2-1; 12 bases match TRBD2. The CDR3 covers 14 residues. Trimming at V came to 4 bases and at J to 14 bases, leaving 10 bases not matched to a gene. From germline, CDR1 is SGHDT and CDR2 YYEEEE. CDR3 loop: CASSLGLAGNGEFF. CDR3 bases: TGTGCCAGCAGCCTGGGACTAGCGGGTAACGGCGAGTTCTTC.

The genes are TRBV6-5 and TRBJ2-7; D is perhaps TRBD1 (6 bases). Trimming stripped 3 bases from V and 3 bases from J, with 15 bases between. Germline CDR1 reads MNHEY; CDR2 reads SVGAGI. This CDR3 has 15 residues. The CDR3 coding sequence is TGTGCCAGCAGTTATCCGGACAGAAAACACTACGAGCAGTACTTC. It encodes CASSYPDRKHYEQYF.

The chain is built from TRBV11-2 and TRBJ1-4; D is unclear. The CDR3 is 14 residues long. Germline V gene lookup returns CDR1 SGHAT and CDR2 FQNNGV. V lost 6 bases, J lost 8 bases, and 16 bases lay in between. CDR3 DNA: TGTGCCAGCAGACGGGTCCAAGGAAAGGAAAAACTGTTTTTT. As protein: CASRRVQGKEKLFF.

The chain has TRBV5-6 and TRBJ2-5; 11 bases match TRBD2. J lost 1 base, V lost 4 bases, and 6 bases had no gene match. CDR3 length: 16 amino acids. Per germline, CDR1 SGHDT and CDR2 YYEEEE. In nucleotides, the CDR3 is TGTGCCAGCAGCAAGGGACTAGCGGCCCCCCAAGAGACCCAGTACTTC. This gives the protein CASSKGLAAPQETQYF.

This chain links TRBV4-2 with TRBJ2-2; 16 bases are shared with TRBD2. There are 18 residues in the CDR3. Trimming at V came to 6 bases and at J to 1 base, leaving 5 bases not matched to a gene. Germline V gene data show CDR1 as LGHNA and CDR2 as YNFKEQ. CDR3 DNA sequence: TGTGCCAGCAGACCGGGACTAGCGGGGGGGATGAACACCGGGGAGCTGTTTTTT. Protein product: CASRPGLAGGMNTGELFF.

V and J are TRBV24-1 and TRBJ2-7; no clear D. Trimming shortened V by 4 bases and J by 3 bases, and 3 bases separated the two germline ends. Germline CDR1 reads KGHDR; CDR2 reads SFDVKD. CDR3 length equals 11 residues. The CDR3 spells CATSDYYEQYF. CDR3 coding DNA: TGTGCCACCAGTGACTACTACGAGCAGTACTTC.

This clone was recorded once. This rearrangement joins TRBV2 to TRBJ2-5; TRBD1 might be the D (5 bases). Germline V gives CDR1 SNHLY, CDR2 FYNNEI. The CDR3 loop spans 17 amino acids. V lost 1 base, J lost 7 bases, and 22 bases lay in between. The CDR3 sequence: CASSEDRFWGQTGTQYF. CDR3 DNA sequence: TGTGCCAGCAGTGAAGATCGTTTTTGGGGCCAAACGGGGACCCAGTACTTC.